These 21 T cell receptor beta chains were sequenced from one sample in a study of T-cell memory formation after mild COVID-19. TCRdb independently ran MiXCR on the 5' RACE reads; one entry per CDR3 protein. Of about 340,000 distinct CDR3 sequences listed, less than 25% are singletons. The sample was PBMCs or a T cell subset sorted from them (not recorded which). Every receptor here comes from a man in his late teens or twenties who had mild COVID-19 (a few samples of this study predate the infection). Cell type and time point are not known.

This chain connects TRBV6-5 to TRBJ1-4, with D possibly matching TRBD1 (5 bases). The ends were cut back, 10 bases at V and 8 bases at J, with 17 bases in the middle. CDR3 length equals 13 residues. CDR1 is MNHEY and CDR2 is SVGAGI in the germline V gene. The DNA for the CDR3 is TGTGCCACCAGATCAACTGGGGGGGAAAAACTGTTTTTT. Its protein product is CATRSTGGEKLFF.

The V and J genes are TRBV29-1 and TRBJ1-1; possible D gene TRBD1, 5 bases. CDR3 length: 13 residues. The germline V gene has CDR1 SQVTM and CDR2 ANQGSEA. With 1 base removed from V and 4 bases from J, the gap between germline ends came to 10 bases. CDR3 region: CSVEGQPTTEAFF. CDR3 coding DNA: TGCAGCGTTGAAGGACAGCCGACCACTGAAGCTTTCTTT.

CDR3 region: CASRRVTTSGGIETQYF. As DNA, the CDR3 is TGCGCCAGCAGACGCGTCACGACTAGCGGGGGGATAGAGACCCAGTACTTC. The chain has TRBV5-1 and TRBJ2-5; 13 nucleotides agree with TRBD2. Germline V gives CDR1 SGHRS, CDR2 YFSETQ. The length of the CDR3 is 17 residues. With V trimmed by 5 bases and J by 4 bases, 11 bases remained unmatched.

This clonotype was picked up many times. This rearrangement joins TRBV7-2 to TRBJ2-5; D gene unclear. Trimming cost V 2 bases and J 1 base, with 5 bases left between them. The germline gives CDR1 SGHTA, CDR2 FQGNSA. CDR3 length: 13 amino acids. As DNA, the CDR3 is TGTGCCAGCAGCTTACTCAGCCAAGAGACCCAGTACTTC. This codes for CASSLLSQETQYF.

The J gene is TRBJ1-6, the V gene TRBV6-2 or TRBV6-3; D gene ambiguous. From germline, CDR1 is MNHEY and CDR2 SVGEGT. The CDR3 length is 14 residues. The V and J ends lost 8 bases and 9 bases respectively, with 17 bases between them. DNA of the CDR3: TGTGCCAGCGCGACCCAAGTCCGCCTTTCACCCCTCCACTTT. The encoded protein is CASATQVRLSPLHF.

This clonotype was observed a few times. The chain uses TRBV6-5 and TRBJ1-4, with a weak D call TRBD1 (5 bases). V lost 3 bases, J lost 0 bases, and 8 bases lay in between. The CDR3 runs 15 residues. Germline CDR1 and CDR2: MNHEY and SVGAGI. This chain's CDR3 is CASSYIGATNEKLFF. The CDR3 DNA reads TGTGCCAGCAGTTATATAGGGGCAACTAATGAAAAACTGTTTTTT.

V gene TRBV10-1 combines with J gene TRBJ2-2, with 7 bases lining up with TRBD1. After removal of 8 bases from V and 0 bases from J, the junction contained 6 bases not matched to a gene. Germline lookup yields CDR1 WNHNN and CDR2 SYGVQD (reference sequence). CDR3 length equals 15 residues. CDR3 amino acids: CASGMGTANTGELFF. The DNA of the CDR3 is TGCGCCAGCGGGATGGGGACAGCGAACACCGGGGAGCTGTTTTTT.

This clonotype has more than one count but fewer than ten. This rearrangement joins TRBV10-3 to TRBJ2-4; 7 bases agree with TRBD2. The CDR3 has 17 amino acids. V trimming: 0 bases; J trimming: 0 bases; junction bases outside the gene matches: 5. Germline loops: CDR1 ENHRY, CDR2 SYGVKD. The CDR3 region is CAISESNRGVAKNIQYF. CDR3 nucleotides: TGTGCCATCAGTGAGTCGAATCGGGGGGTAGCCAAAAACATTCAGTACTTC.

This clonotype showed up just a few times. The chain carries TRBV12-3 or TRBV12-4 and TRBJ2-2; D is undetermined. This CDR3 spans 17 amino acids. The ends were cut back, 10 bases at V and 1 base at J, with 22 bases in the middle. DNA of the CDR3: TGTGCCACCCCTGGGTATGGCTCGCTGGAGAACACCGGGGAGCTGTTTTTT. This gives the protein CATPGYGSLENTGELFF.

The chain is built from TRBV6-1 and TRBJ2-7; no clear D gene. This CDR3 is built from 15 residues. CDR1 and CDR2 from the germline V gene are MNHNS and SASEGT. V lost 1 base and J 1 base, leaving 11 bases between the germline ends. The CDR3 DNA follows: TGTGCCAGCAGTGAAGTCCCAAGAAAATCCTACGAGCAGTACGTC. As protein: CASSEVPRKSYEQYV.

This clonotype occurred a few times. This chain joins TRBV12-3 or TRBV12-4 and TRBJ2-2; TRBD1 might be the D (6 bases). The CDR3 contains 14 residues. Trimming cost V 6 bases and J 1 base, with 9 bases left between them. CDR3 region: CASSETGNTGELFF. CDR3 coding DNA: TGTGCCAGCAGCGAGACAGGGAACACCGGGGAGCTGTTTTTT.

The chain carries TRBV9 and TRBJ1-5; D possibly corresponds to TRBD1 (5 bases). Trimming took 4 bases from V and 3 from J, leaving 17 bases between them. This CDR3 has 16 residues. Germline-derived CDR1 and CDR2 are SGDLS and YYNGEE. In nucleotides, the CDR3 is TGTGCCAGCAGCCCGGGAGGTGGAGGGGACAATCAGCCCCAGCATTTT. Translated, it gives CASSPGGGGDNQPQHF.

This clonotype has a handful of counts. V and J are TRBV7-2 and TRBJ2-2; TRBD1 is a possible D gene (6 bases). Trimming pared 1 base from V and 3 bases from J, leaving 9 bases between. The CDR3 is 15 residues long. Germline values: CDR1 SGHTA, CDR2 FQGNSA. The CDR3 region is CASSLVPGDTGELFF. CDR3 nucleotides: TGTGCCAGCAGCTTAGTCCCAGGGGACACCGGGGAGCTGTTTTTT. The variable domain in full, with the rest retrieved from reference TRBV7-2 and TRBJ2-2, is GAGVSQSPSNKVTEKGKDVELRCDPISGHTALYWYRQSLGQGLEFLIYFQGNSAPDKSGLPSDRFSAERTGGSVSTLTIQRTQQEDSAVYLCASSLVPGDTGELFFGEGSRLTVL.

The rearrangement links TRBV15 to TRBJ1-2; D is possibly TRBD1 (5 bases). This CDR3 is 14 amino acids long. Germline CDR1 LNHNV, CDR2 YYDKDF (reference sequence). V was clipped by 5 bases and J by 4 bases, with 14 bases between them. CDR3 protein: CATSVPGRTYGYTF. The CDR3 region has the DNA TGTGCCACCAGCGTCCCGGGGCGGACCTATGGCTACACCTTC.

J is TRBJ2-2 and V is TRBV6-5, with D possibly TRBD1 on 6 matching bases. The CDR3 length is 16 residues. Trimming stripped 4 bases from V and 5 bases from J, with 17 bases between. Per the germline V gene, CDR1 is MNHEY and CDR2 is SVGAGI. The CDR3 DNA sequence: TGTGCCAGCAGTTTCCGAACAGGGCTCCGAACCGGGGAGCTGTTTTTT. It is translated as CASSFRTGLRTGELFF.

The V gene is TRBV1, the J gene TRBJ2-7; the listed D gene, TRBD1, was not tested against the DNA. TRBV1 represents a pseudogene. This CDR3 contains 14 residues. The CDR3 here is CTSSLPRARQGQYF. CDR3 nucleotide sequence: TGCACCAGCAGCCTCCCCCGGGCCAGGCAGGGGCAGTACTTC.

This clonotype appeared a few times. The chain employs TRBV5-1 and TRBJ1-1, with 7 bases identical to TRBD1. Per the germline V gene, CDR1 is SGHRS and CDR2 is YFSETQ. The CDR3 totals 17 residues. V shed 1 base, J shed 4 bases, and the junction held 13 bases outside the gene matches. This CDR3 reads CASSLRGTGDGVTEAFF. The CDR3 DNA follows: TGCGCCAGCAGCTTGAGGGGTACAGGGGATGGTGTCACTGAAGCTTTCTTT.

The CDR3 nucleotides read TGCGCCAGCAGCTTGCACAGGGAGAGGGCCTGGGAGCTGTTTTTT. As protein: CASSLHRERAWELFF. This chain links TRBV5-1 with TRBJ2-2; perhaps TRBD1 as D (6 bases). The CDR3 is 15 amino acids. Trimming stripped 1 base from V and 9 bases from J, with 16 bases between. Germline V gene data show CDR1 as SGHRS and CDR2 as YFSETQ.

This clonotype appeared a few times. V usage is TRBV12-3 or TRBV12-4 and J usage is TRBJ2-7, with D unclear. V shed 2 bases and J shed 2 bases, with 16 bases lying between them. There are 16 residues in the CDR3. The CDR3 reads CASSLNAGARPYEQYF. CDR3 in DNA: TGTGCCAGCAGTTTAAACGCAGGCGCTAGGCCCTACGAGCAGTACTTC.

The rearrangement links TRBV2 to TRBJ1-1; tentatively, D is TRBD1 (5 bases). V was trimmed by 8 bases and J by 3 bases, leaving 13 bases between them. The CDR3 length is 13 residues. Germline-derived CDR1 and CDR2 are SNHLY and FYNNEI. The CDR3 sequence: CASGVTEDTEAFF. The DNA of the CDR3 is TGTGCCAGCGGTGTGACAGAAGACACTGAAGCTTTCTTT.

This clonotype was picked up a small number of times. The chain carries TRBV7-2 and TRBJ2-1; perhaps TRBD2 as D (6 bases). CDR1 is SGHTA, CDR2 FQGNSA, per germline. The V end was cut by 5 bases, the J end by 5 bases, with 16 bases between. This CDR3 region has 15 residues. This chain's CDR3 is CASSLAGWVNNEQFF. The CDR3 region has the DNA TGTGCCAGCAGCCTCGCGGGGTGGGTAAACAATGAGCAGTTCTTC.